This entry lists 16 T cell receptor beta chains sequenced from one sample in a study of T cells expressing NK-cell markers. TCRdb reprocessed the 5' RACE reads, with one entry per CDR3 protein and no DNA. Here the sample table reports about 150,000 distinct CDR3 sequences. Sequenced: blood T cells: a sorted CD56 or NKG2C T cell subset, CD4+ or CD8+ T cells, or bulk PBMC T cells (not recorded which). All receptors come from a woman in her forties or fifties in good health.

The rearrangement uses TRBV20-1 and TRBJ1-1; no DNA is available, so the TRBD1 call from TCRdb remains unchecked. Germline loops: CDR1 DFQATT, CDR2 SNEGSKA (reference sequence). There are 14 residues in the CDR3. The CDR3 sequence is CSAPPGALGTEAFF.

The chain carries TRBV3-1 and TRBJ2-5; the TCRdb call, TRBD2, lacks DNA for checking. The CDR3 extends over 13 amino acids. Germline assignment: CDR1 LGHDT and CDR2 YNNKEL (reference sequence). The CDR3 protein is CASGAGIQETQYF.

The CDR3 sequence: CASSESGRRETQYF. The chain uses TRBV10-2 and TRBJ2-5. This CDR3 contains 14 residues. Germline values: CDR1 WSHSY, CDR2 SAAADI.

CDR3 region: CASSFQGAYNEQFF. The chain carries TRBV12-3 or TRBV12-4 and TRBJ2-1; TCRdb designates TRBD1, a call that cannot be tested without DNA. This CDR3 comprises 14 residues.

V usage is TRBV20-1 and J usage is TRBJ2-1; the TCRdb D gene call, TRBD2, has no DNA to confirm it. The CDR3 loop spans 15 amino acids. CDR1 and CDR2 (germline): DFQATT, SNEGSKA (reference sequence). The CDR3 protein is CSAWAGLEGYNEQFF.

CDR3 sequence: CASSPASAGRERETQYF. V usage is TRBV7-9 and J usage is TRBJ2-5; TCRdb's D call, TRBD2, is unchecked because there is no DNA. CDR1 is SEHNR and CDR2 is FQNEAQ in the germline V gene (reference sequence). CDR3 length: 17 residues. Supplemented by reference TRBV7-9 and TRBJ2-5, the full variable domain reads DTGVSQNPRHKITKRGQNVTFRCDPISEHNRLYWYRQTLGQGPEFLTYFQNEAQLEKSRLLSDRFSAERPKGSFSTLEIQRTEQGDSAMYLCASSPASAGRERETQYFGPGTRLLVL.

The chain carries TRBV3-1 and TRBJ1-1; TCRdb indicates TRBD1, and absent DNA this call remains unverified. The CDR3 runs 15 residues. CDR1 LGHDT and CDR2 YNNKEL come from the germline V gene (reference sequence). The CDR3 is CASSGQGNEDTEAFF. Full variable domain (missing parts from reference TRBV3-1 and TRBJ1-1): DTAVSQTPKYLVTQMGNDKSIKCEQNLGHDTMYWYKQDSKKFLKIMFSYNNKELIINETVPNRFSPKSPDKAHLNLHINSLELGDSAVYFCASSGQGNEDTEAFFGQGTRLTVV.

CDR3 region: CASSSLSQTNYGYTF. The chain couples TRBV12-3 or TRBV12-4 to TRBJ1-2. The CDR3 runs to 15 residues.

The chain is built from TRBV11-3 and TRBJ1-5; TCRdb gives TRBD1 as the D gene, but with no DNA this cannot be confirmed. CDR3 length: 13 residues. CDR1 and CDR2 (germline): SGHNT, YENEEA. The CDR3 region is CASSLAPGMPQHF.

This chain uses TRBV4-1 with TRBJ1-4; TCRdb calls TRBD1, which cannot be checked without DNA. Germline lookup yields CDR1 MGHRA and CDR2 YSYEKL. This CDR3 contains 14 residues. The CDR3 reads CASSQDRAGEKLFF.

This rearrangement joins TRBV19 to TRBJ1-5. Germline loops: CDR1 LNHDA, CDR2 SQIVND (reference sequence). The CDR3 contains 13 residues. The CDR3 sequence is CATGGPNNQPQHF.

Here the CDR3 reads CASSPEGEEAFF. This chain connects TRBV13 to TRBJ1-1; lacking DNA, the TRBD1 call made by TCRdb goes unchecked. CDR3 length equals 12 residues. Per the germline V gene, CDR1 is PRHDT and CDR2 is FYEKMQ (reference sequence).

The chain joins TRBV12-3 or TRBV12-4 to TRBJ2-6. The CDR3 has 16 amino acids. CDR3 region: CASSFWSGSGANVLTF.

The chain carries TRBV7-9 and TRBJ2-1; TCRdb names TRBD2, which stays unverified in the absence of DNA. This CDR3 has 13 amino acids. Germline V gene sequence: CDR1 SEHNR, CDR2 FQNEAQ (reference sequence). CDR3 protein: CASSFLEDNEQFF.

The J gene is TRBJ2-2, the V gene TRBV28. The CDR3 spans 13 residues. Germline V gene lookup returns CDR1 MDHEN and CDR2 SYDVKM. CDR3 sequence: CASSFGVPGELFF.

The chain joins TRBV7-9 to TRBJ2-1; TCRdb calls TRBD1, which cannot be checked without DNA. CDR1 is SEHNR, CDR2 FQNEAQ, per germline (reference sequence). The length of the CDR3 is 16 residues. The CDR3 sequence is CASSRGQGHNYNEQFF.